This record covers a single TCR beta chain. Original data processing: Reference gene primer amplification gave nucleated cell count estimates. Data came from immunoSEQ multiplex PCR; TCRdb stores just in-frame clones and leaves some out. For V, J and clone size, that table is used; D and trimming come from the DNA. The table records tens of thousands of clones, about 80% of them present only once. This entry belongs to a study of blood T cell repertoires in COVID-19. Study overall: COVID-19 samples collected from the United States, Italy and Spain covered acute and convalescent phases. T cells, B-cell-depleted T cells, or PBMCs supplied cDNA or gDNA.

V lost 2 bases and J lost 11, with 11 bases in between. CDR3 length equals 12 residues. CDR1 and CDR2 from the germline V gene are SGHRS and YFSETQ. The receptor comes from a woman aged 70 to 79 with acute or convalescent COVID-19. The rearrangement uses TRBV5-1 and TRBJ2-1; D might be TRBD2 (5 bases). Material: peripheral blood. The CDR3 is CASSFNREKQFF. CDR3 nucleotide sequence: TGCGCCAGCAGCTTTAACCGGGAAAAGCAGTTCTTC. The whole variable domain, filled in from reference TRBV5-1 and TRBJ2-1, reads KAGVTQTPRYLIKTRGQQVTLSCSPISGHRSVSWYQQTPGQGLQFLFEYFSETQRNKGNFPGRFSGRQFSNSRSEMNVSTLELGDSALYLCASSFNREKQFFGPGTRLTVL.